The clone carrying this T cell receptor (beta chain) was detected a few times. The sample originates from a study of shared clonotypes between healthy human individuals. Sequencing used immunoSEQ multiplex PCR; TCRdb keeps in-frame clones, though not all of them. The sample holds some 2 million clones, roughly 94% seen once. V was pared by 8 bases and J by 14 bases, with 16 bases between. CDR3 length: 12 residues. The V gene's germline CDR1 is MNHEY and CDR2 SVGAGI. This clonotype was sampled from a man between 18 and 35 years old in good health. V usage is TRBV6-5 and J usage is TRBJ1-6; no clear D gene. The specimen sequenced was naive CD4+ T cells sorted from blood. Subset denoted: CD45RA+ positively selected. The CDR3 spells CASHSPGLTLHF. In nucleotides, the CDR3 is TGTGCCAGCCACAGCCCGGGTTTAACCCTCCACTTT.